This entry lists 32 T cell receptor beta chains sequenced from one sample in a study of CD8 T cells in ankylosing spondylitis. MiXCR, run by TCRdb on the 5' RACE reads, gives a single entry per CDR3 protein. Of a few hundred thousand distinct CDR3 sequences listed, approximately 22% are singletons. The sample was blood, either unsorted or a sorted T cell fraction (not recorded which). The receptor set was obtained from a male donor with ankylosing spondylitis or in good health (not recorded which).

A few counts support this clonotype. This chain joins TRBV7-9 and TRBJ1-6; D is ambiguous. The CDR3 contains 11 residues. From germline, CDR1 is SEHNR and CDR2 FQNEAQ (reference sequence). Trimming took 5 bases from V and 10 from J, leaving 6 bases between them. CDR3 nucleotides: TGTGCCAGCAGCCAGGACTCACCCCTCCACTTT. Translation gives CASSQDSPLHF.

CDR3 sequence (DNA): TGTGCCAGCAGGGATAGACAGGGGGCGATCCCCGGGGAGCTGTTTTTT. Translated, it gives CASRDRQGAIPGELFF. This chain joins TRBV12-3 or TRBV12-4 and TRBJ2-2; TRBD1 matches 10 bases. This CDR3 has 16 amino acids. Germline trimming cut 6 bases from V and 6 bases from J; bases unmatched to any gene: 10.

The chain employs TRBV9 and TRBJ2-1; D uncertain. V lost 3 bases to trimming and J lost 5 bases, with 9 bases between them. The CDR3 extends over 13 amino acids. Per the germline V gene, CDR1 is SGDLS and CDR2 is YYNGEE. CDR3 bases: TGTGCCAGCAGCGCCTATGATGACAATGAGCAGTTCTTC. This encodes CASSAYDDNEQFF.

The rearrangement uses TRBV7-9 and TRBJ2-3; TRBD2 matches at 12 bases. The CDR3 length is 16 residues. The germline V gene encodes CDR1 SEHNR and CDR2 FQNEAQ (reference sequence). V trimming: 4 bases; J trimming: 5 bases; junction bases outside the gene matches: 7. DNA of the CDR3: TGTGCCAGCAGCTCACTAGCGGGGGGCCGTCTAGATACGCAGTATTTT. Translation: CASSSLAGGRLDTQYF. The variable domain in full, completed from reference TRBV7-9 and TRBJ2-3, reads DTGVSQNPRHKITKRGQNVTFRCDPISEHNRLYWYRQTLGQGPEFLTYFQNEAQLEKSRLLSDRFSAERPKGSFSTLEIQRTEQGDSAMYLCASSSLAGGRLDTQYFGPGTRLTVL.

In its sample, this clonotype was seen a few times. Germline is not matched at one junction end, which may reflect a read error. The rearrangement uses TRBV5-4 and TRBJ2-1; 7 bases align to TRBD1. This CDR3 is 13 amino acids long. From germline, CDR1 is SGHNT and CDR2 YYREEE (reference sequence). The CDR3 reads CASSLEQGNVQFF. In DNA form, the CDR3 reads TGTGCCAGCAGCTTGGAACAGGGGAATGTGCAGTTCTTC.

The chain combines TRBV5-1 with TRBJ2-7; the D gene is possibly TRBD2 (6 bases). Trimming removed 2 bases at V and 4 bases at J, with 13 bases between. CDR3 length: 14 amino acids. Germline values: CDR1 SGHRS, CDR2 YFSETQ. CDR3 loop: CASSFSEGSYEQYF. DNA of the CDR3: TGCGCCAGCAGCTTTTCGGAGGGCTCATACGAGCAGTACTTC.

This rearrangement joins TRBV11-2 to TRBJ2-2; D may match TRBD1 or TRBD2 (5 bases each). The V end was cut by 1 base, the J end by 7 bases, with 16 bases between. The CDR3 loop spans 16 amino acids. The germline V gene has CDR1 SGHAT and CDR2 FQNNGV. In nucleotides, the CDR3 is TGTGCCAGCAGCTTAGGTGCCGGGGCCGTCGGCGGGGAGCTGTTTTTT. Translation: CASSLGAGAVGGELFF.

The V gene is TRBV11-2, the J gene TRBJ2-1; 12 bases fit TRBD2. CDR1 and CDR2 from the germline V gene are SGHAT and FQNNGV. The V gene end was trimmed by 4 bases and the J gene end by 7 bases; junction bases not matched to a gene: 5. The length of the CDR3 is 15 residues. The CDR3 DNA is TGTGCCAGCAGCTCCTCAGGACTAGCGGGGAATGAGCAGTTCTTC. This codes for CASSSSGLAGNEQFF.

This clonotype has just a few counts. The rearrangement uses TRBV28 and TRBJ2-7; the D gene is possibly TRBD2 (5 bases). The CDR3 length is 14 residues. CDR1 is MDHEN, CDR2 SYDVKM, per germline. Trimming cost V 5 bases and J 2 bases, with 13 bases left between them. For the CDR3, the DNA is TGTGCCAGCAGTGAGGACTCGGAGACCTACGAGCAGTACTTC. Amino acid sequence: CASSEDSETYEQYF. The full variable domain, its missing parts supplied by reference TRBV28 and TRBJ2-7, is DVKVTQSSRYLVKRTGEKVFLECVQDMDHENMFWYRQDPGLGLRLIYFSYDVKMKEKGDIPEGYSVSREKKERFSLILESASTNQTSMYLCASSEDSETYEQYFGPGTRLTVT.

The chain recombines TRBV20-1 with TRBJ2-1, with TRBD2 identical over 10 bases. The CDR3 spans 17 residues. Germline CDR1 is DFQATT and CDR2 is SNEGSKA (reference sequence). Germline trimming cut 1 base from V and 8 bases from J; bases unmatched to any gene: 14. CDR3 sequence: CSARVLGTSVFGDEQFF. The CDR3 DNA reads TGCAGTGCTAGAGTTTTAGGGACTAGCGTGTTTGGAGATGAGCAGTTCTTC.

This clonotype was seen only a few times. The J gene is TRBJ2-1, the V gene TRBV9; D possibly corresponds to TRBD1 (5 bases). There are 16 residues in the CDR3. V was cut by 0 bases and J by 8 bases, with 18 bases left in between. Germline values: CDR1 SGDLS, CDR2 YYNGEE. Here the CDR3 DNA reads TGTGCCAGCAGCGTAGCGACAGCCACCTCTGTGTATGAGCAGTTCTTC. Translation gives CASSVATATSVYEQFF.

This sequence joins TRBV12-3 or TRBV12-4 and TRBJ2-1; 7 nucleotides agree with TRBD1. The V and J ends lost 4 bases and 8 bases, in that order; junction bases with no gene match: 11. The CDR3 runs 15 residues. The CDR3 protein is CASSSHRGNGDEQFF. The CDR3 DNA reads TGTGCCAGCAGTTCCCACAGGGGAAACGGCGATGAGCAGTTCTTC.

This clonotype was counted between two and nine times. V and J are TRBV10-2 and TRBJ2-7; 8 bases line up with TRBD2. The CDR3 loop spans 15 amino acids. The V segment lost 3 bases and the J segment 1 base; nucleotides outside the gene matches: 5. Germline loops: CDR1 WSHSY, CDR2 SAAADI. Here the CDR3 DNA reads TGCGCCAGCAGTGATGAAGGCGGGGGGTCCTACGAGCAGTACTTC. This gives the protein CASSDEGGGSYEQYF.

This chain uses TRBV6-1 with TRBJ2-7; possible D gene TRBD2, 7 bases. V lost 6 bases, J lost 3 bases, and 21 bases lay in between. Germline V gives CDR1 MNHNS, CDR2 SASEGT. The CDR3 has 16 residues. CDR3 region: CASRDAGATDYYEQYF. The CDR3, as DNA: TGTGCCAGCAGGGATGCGGGGGCCACAGATTACTACGAGCAGTACTTC.

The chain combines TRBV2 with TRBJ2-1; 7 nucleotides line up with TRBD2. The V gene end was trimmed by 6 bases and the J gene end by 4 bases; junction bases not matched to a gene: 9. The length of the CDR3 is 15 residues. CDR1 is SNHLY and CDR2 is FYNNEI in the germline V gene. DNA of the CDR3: TGTGCCAGCAGAACTTACGAGCGGGGATACAATGAGCAGTTCTTC. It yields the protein CASRTYERGYNEQFF.

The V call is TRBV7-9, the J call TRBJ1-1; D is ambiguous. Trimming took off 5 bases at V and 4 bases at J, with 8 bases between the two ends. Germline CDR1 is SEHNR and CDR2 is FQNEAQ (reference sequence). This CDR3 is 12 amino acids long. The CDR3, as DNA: TGTGCCAGCAGCGTCCGGGGCACTGAAGCTTTCTTT. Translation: CASSVRGTEAFF.

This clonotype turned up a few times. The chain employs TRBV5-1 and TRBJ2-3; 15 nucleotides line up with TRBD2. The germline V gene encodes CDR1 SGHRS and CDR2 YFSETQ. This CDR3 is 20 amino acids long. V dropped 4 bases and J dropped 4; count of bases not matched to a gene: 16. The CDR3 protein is CASSLLGLAGGPVTADTQYF. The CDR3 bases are TGCGCCAGCAGCCTACTGGGACTAGCGGGGGGTCCCGTTACCGCAGATACGCAGTATTTT.

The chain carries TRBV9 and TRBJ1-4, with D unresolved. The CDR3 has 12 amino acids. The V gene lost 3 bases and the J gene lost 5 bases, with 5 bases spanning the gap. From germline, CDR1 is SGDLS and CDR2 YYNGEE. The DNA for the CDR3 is TGTGCCAGCAGCGCGATCAATGAAAAACTGTTTTTT. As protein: CASSAINEKLFF.

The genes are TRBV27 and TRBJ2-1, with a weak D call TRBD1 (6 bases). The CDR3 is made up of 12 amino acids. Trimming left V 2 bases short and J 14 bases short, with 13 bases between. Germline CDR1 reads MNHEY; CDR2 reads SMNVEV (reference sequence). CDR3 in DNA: TGTGCCAGCAGTTTAACTCAGGGGTTGAAGTTCTTC. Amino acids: CASSLTQGLKFF.

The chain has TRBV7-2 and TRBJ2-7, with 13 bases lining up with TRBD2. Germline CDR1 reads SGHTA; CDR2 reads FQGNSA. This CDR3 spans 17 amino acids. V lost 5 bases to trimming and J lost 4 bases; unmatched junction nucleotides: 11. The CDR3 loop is CASSPPGLAGRLYEQYF. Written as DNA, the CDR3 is TGTGCCAGCAGCCCCCCGGGACTAGCGGGGAGGCTTTACGAGCAGTACTTC. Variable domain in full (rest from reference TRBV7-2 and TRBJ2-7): GAGVSQSPSNKVTEKGKDVELRCDPISGHTALYWYRQSLGQGLEFLIYFQGNSAPDKSGLPSDRFSAERTGGSVSTLTIQRTQQEDSAVYLCASSPPGLAGRLYEQYFGPGTRLTVT.

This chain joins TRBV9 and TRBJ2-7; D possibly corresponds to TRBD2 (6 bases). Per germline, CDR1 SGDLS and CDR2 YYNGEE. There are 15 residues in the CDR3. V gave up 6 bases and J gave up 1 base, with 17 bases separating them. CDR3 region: CASTPGGGLSYEQYF. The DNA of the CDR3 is TGTGCCAGCACCCCCGGGGGAGGTCTTTCCTACGAGCAGTACTTC. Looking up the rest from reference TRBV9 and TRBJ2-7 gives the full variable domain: DSGVTQTPKHLITATGQRVTLRCSPRSGDLSVYWYQQSLDQGLQFLIQYYNGEERAKGNILERFSAQQFPDLHSELNLSSLELGDSALYFCASTPGGGLSYEQYFGPGTRLTVT.

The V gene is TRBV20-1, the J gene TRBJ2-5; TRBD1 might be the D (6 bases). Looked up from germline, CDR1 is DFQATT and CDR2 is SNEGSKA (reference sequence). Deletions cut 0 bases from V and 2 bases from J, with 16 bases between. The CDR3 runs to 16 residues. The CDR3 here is CSAREELGQKQETQYF. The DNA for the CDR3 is TGCAGTGCTAGAGAGGAACTAGGACAGAAGCAAGAGACCCAGTACTTC.

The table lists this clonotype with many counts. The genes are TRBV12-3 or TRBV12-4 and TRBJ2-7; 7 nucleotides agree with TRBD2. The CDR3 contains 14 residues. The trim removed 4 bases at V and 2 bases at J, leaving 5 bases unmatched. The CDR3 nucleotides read TGTGCCAGCAGTTCATCCGGGGGGACCTACGAGCAGTACTTC. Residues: CASSSSGGTYEQYF.

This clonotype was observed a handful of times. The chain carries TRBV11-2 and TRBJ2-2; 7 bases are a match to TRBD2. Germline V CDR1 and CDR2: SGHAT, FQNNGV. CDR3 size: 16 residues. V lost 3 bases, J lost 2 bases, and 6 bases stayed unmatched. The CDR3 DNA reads TGTGCCAGCAGCTTTCCTAGCGGTTTAAACACCGGGGAGCTGTTTTTT. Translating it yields CASSFPSGLNTGELFF.

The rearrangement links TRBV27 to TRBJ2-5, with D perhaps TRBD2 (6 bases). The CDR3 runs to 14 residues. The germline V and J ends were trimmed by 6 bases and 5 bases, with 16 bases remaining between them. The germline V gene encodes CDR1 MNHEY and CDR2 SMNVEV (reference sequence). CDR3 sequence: CASRGGWAEETQYF. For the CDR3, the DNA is TGTGCCAGCAGGGGGGGATGGGCTGAGGAGACCCAGTACTTC.

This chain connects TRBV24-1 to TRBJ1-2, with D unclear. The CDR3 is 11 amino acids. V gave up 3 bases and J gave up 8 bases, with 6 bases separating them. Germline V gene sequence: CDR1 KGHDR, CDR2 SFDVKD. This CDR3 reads CATSDPLGYTF. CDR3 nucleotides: TGTGCCACCAGTGATCCACTGGGCTACACCTTC.

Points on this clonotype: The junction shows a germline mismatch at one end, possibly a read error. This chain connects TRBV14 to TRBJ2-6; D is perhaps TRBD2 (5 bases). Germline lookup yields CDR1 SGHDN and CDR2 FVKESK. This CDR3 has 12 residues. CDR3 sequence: CLTGKGANVLTF. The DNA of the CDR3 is TGCCTTACCGGGAAGGGGGCCAACGTCCTGACTTTC.

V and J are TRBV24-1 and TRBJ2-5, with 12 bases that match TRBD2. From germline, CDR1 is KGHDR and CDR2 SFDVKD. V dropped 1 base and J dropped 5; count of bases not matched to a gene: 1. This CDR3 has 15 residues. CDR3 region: CATSDFTSGGETQYF. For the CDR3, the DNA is TGTGCCACCAGTGATTTTACTAGCGGGGGGGAGACCCAGTACTTC.

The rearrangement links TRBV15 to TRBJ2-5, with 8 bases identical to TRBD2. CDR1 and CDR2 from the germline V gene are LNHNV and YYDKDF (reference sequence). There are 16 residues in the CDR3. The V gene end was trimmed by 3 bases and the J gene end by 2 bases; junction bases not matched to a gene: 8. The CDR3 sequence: CATSSESGGSQETQYF. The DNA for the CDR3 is TGTGCCACCAGCAGTGAAAGCGGGGGATCTCAAGAGACCCAGTACTTC.

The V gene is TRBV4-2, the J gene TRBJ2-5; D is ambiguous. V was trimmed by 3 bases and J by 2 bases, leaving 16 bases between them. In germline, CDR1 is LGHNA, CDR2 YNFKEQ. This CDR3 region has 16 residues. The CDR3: CASSQISRDLQETQYF. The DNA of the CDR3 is TGTGCCAGCAGCCAGATCTCAAGGGATCTTCAAGAGACCCAGTACTTC.

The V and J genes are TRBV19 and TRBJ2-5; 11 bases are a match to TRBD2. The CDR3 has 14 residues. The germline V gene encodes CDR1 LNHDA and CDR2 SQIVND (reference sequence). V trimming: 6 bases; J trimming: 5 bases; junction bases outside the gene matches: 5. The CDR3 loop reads CASRPGLAAETQYF. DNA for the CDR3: TGTGCCAGTAGACCGGGACTAGCGGCTGAGACCCAGTACTTC.

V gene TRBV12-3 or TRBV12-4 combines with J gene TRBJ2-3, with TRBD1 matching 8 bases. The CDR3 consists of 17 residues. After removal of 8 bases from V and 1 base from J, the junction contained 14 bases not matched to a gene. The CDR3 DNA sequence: TGTGCCAGCGATGGCACTCCCAGGGGGCGCGGCACAGATACGCAGTATTTT. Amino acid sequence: CASDGTPRGRGTDTQYF.